The rows below give T cell receptor beta chains drawn from one sample of a study of early stage breast cancer tumors. Using immunoSEQ multiplex PCR, the repertoire was profiled, and TCRdb retains in-frame clones only, with some absent. The sample holds fewer than 50,000 clones, about two thirds seen once. What was sequenced was blood. The receptors shown here come from a person aged 45 to 59 with breast cancer. Both conserved end residues are part of each CDR3. Fields, in order: D gene, V gene, clone size, J gene, CDR3 DNA, CDR3 protein. The D gene is left open where the match is weak. A clone size is listed for some rows: how often the clone was seen (once, few, many), or a class if it is expanded.

D: TRBD1; V: TRBV25-1; size: few; J: TRBJ2-1; DNA: TGTGCCAGCAGTACCGAACCGGGACAGGGTCTCGATGAGCAGTTCTTC; CDR3: CASSTEPGQGLDEQFF
D: TRBD1; V: TRBV20-1; size: NA; J: TRBJ1-1; DNA: TGCAGTGCCCCCAGGACAGGGGTAATGTTCTTT; CDR3: CSAPRTGVMFF
D: TRBD1; V: TRBV2; size: NA; J: TRBJ2-5; DNA: TGTGCCAGCAGTGCTAACAGGGGTGGAGAGACCCAGTACTTC; CDR3: CASSANRGGETQYF
D: TRBD1; V: TRBV6-5; size: NA; J: TRBJ1-1; DNA: TGTGCCAGCTACAGGGGGTCCATGAACACTGAAGCTTTCTTT; CDR3: CASYRGSMNTEAFF
D: TRBD1; V: TRBV7-9; size: NA; J: TRBJ1-1; DNA: TGTGCCAGCAGCTTAGGGAGGGGCAGGGGGCGCGGGATGAACACTGAAGCTTTCTTT; CDR3: CASSLGRGRGRGMNTEAFF
D: NA; V: TRBV4-3; size: few; J: TRBJ2-1; DNA: TGCGCCAGCAGCGAAAGACTTAGAGACGACTACAATGAGCAGTTCTTC; CDR3: CASSERLRDDYNEQFF
D: NA; V: TRBV11-3; size: once; J: TRBJ2-6; DNA: TGTGCCAGCAGAGGTCAGCGCGGGGCCAACGTCCTGACTTTC; CDR3: CASRGQRGANVLTF
D: NA; V: TRBV11-1; size: NA; J: TRBJ2-3; DNA: TGTGCCAGCAGCTTACAGAGCAGGAACACAGATACGCAGTATTTT; CDR3: CASSLQSRNTDTQYF
D: NA; V: TRBV29-1; size: few; J: TRBJ2-2; DNA: TGCAGCAGTTGGGGGGACACCGGGGAGCTGTTTTTT; CDR3: CSSWGDTGELFF
D: TRBD2; V: TRBV5-4; size: NA; J: TRBJ2-3; DNA: TGTGCCAGCAGCAAACCGGGACTAGCGGGAGGGCGGCAGTATTTT; CDR3: CASSKPGLAGGRQYF
D: NA; V: TRBV5-1; size: NA; J: TRBJ2-7; DNA: TGCGCCAGCAGCTCGGGTCTGGGGCGGAGCTACGAGCAGTACTTC; CDR3: CASSSGLGRSYEQYF
D: TRBD2; V: TRBV6-4; size: NA; J: TRBJ2-1; DNA: TGTGCCAGCACCGGTAGACTAGCGGGAGAGTATAATGAGCAGTTCTTC; CDR3: CASTGRLAGEYNEQFF
D: NA; V: TRBV11-2; size: NA; J: TRBJ2-7; DNA: TGTGCCAGCAGCTGGCGGAGAGCGCAAGCCTACGAGCAGTACTTC; CDR3: CASSWRRAQAYEQYF
D: TRBD2; V: TRBV2; size: NA; J: TRBJ2-1; DNA: TGTGCCAGCAGGGCTAGCGGGAGGGGCTCCTACAATGAGCAGTTCTTC; CDR3: CASRASGRGSYNEQFF
D: NA; V: TRBV7-9; size: few; J: TRBJ1-1; DNA: TGTGCCAGCAGCTTAAGAACAGGCGCTTTCTTT; CDR3: CASSLRTGAFF
D: NA; V: TRBV6-5; size: NA; J: TRBJ1-6; DNA: TGTGCCAGCAGGGAATGGGGAGGGGCTAATTCACCCCTCCACTTT; CDR3: CASREWGGANSPLHF
D: NA; V: TRBV6-1; size: few; J: TRBJ2-3; DNA: TGTGCCAGCAGTGAACGGGGAGATTCCGTCACAGATACGCAGTATTTT; CDR3: CASSERGDSVTDTQYF
D: NA; V: TRBV10-2; size: NA; J: TRBJ2-4; DNA: TGCGCCAGCAGTGAGTCCGTGACTAGCAAAAACATTCAGTACTTC; CDR3: CASSESVTSKNIQYF
D: NA; V: TRBV5-1; size: NA; J: TRBJ2-5; DNA: TGCGCCAGCAGCTTGGACGGACTCCAAGAGACCCAGTACTTC; CDR3: CASSLDGLQETQYF
D: NA; V: TRBV19; size: once; J: TRBJ2-5; DNA: TGTGCCAGTAGTATTGCGGAGTATCAAGAGACCCAGTACTTC; CDR3: CASSIAEYQETQYF
D: NA; V: TRBV7-9; size: once; J: TRBJ2-5; DNA: TGTGCCAGCAGCCCCCCGCGTCTAGCGCGCAAAGAGACCCAGTACTTC; CDR3: CASSPPRLARKETQYF
D: NA; V: TRBV7-2; size: NA; J: TRBJ2-7; DNA: TGTGCCAGCAGCTTGGCAGGCCCCGGCTACGAGCAGTACTTC; CDR3: CASSLAGPGYEQYF